Given below is one TCR beta chain in context. Antigen: not known. These data originate in a study of vaccination and CD4 T cells after COVID-19. The overall study: Vaccinees got either two BNT162b2 doses or two mRNA-1273 doses. The study's findings and limits: Apart from involving relatively few convalescent patients, the work omitted early post-infection timepoints.

Germline V gene lookup returns CDR1 LNHDA and CDR2 SQIVND (reference sequence). V dropped 5 bases and J dropped 2 bases, with 10 bases sitting between them. This CDR3 is built from 14 residues. An Oncomine TCR Beta short-read assay was used to sequence the DNA from cultured CD4+ T cells. Genomic DNA was taken out of cultured CD4+ T cells by extraction. TCRdb ran MiXCR on the PCR reads and lists one entry per CDR3 protein. The sample carries more than 15,000 distinct CDR3 sequences, less than 65% recorded once. Treatment specified: roughly 11-day PBMC culture with coronavirus spike peptide pools or control peptides (ViraFEST assay).

V and J are TRBV19 and TRBJ2-1, with D unclear. This TCR derives from a human donor with COVID-19. Sequenced material: cultured CD4+ T cells from blood, taken after SARS-CoV-2 vaccination. CDR3 DNA: TGTGCCAGTAGTTTATGGTCGGCCTACAATGAGCAGTTCTTC. This sequence encodes CASSLWSAYNEQFF.